This TCR beta chain was documented in a study of beta chain features in type 1 diabetes. Overall study: Age and gender were similar between patients and healthy donors, as were cell yields.

Expressed TCRB transcripts were sequenced because the isolated RNA had all been reverse transcribed beforehand. The method was immunoSEQ multiplex PCR; TCRdb's version includes in-frame clones alone and lacks a portion of them. The repertoire holds over 100,000 clones, with around 17% as singletons. Worth noting for this clone: Its antigen remains unidentified.

The CDR3 runs to 11 residues. V was shortened by 5 bases and J by 6 bases, with 10 bases between the two germline ends. CDR1 is DFQATT, CDR2 SNEGSKA, per germline (reference sequence). Study-wide findings and caveats: The study left unresolved whether HLA type influences TCRB rearrangement. Shorter TCRB CDR3s, moderately but significantly so, marked every one of the four CD4+ subsets in Type 1 diabetes patients.

The sequence came from a man under 40 with type 1 diabetes. V gene TRBV20-1 combines with J gene TRBJ1-2; tentatively, D is TRBD1 (6 bases). The material sequenced was central memory CD4+ T cells from blood. DNA of the CDR3: TGCAGTGCTCGAGGGGGAGATGGCTACACCTTC. Protein product: CSARGGDGYTF.